What follows describes a single TCR beta chain. These data come from a study of blood T cell repertoires in COVID-19. Study-level background: Sites in the United States, Italy and Spain provided acute and convalescent COVID-19 samples. Sources were T cells, B-cell-depleted T cells, or PBMCs; the material itself was cDNA or gDNA.

CDR1 is LNHDA, CDR2 SQIVND, per germline (reference sequence). The ends were cut back, 6 bases at V and 2 bases at J, with 16 bases in the middle. CDR3 length equals 16 residues. In the authors' methods: Amplification with reference gene primers provided the estimates of nucleated cell counts. Assay used: immunoSEQ multiplex PCR; TCRdb lists only in-frame clones, some missing. The V and J calls and clone size are taken from that table; D and trimming were inferred from the DNA. The profile shows around 170,000 clones, 85% to 95% of them singletons. This sequence was found in a man aged 50 to 60 with acute or convalescent COVID-19. The chain joins TRBV19 to TRBJ2-2; maybe TRBD1 (5 bases). Sample: peripheral blood. CDR3 in amino acids: CASSDFGQANTGELFF. The CDR3 DNA reads TGTGCCAGTAGCGACTTCGGACAAGCTAACACCGGGGAGCTGTTTTTT.